The rows below give T cell receptor beta chains drawn from one sample of a study of tumour-infiltrating T cells in Burkitt lymphoma. Clones were read by immunoSEQ multiplex PCR, and TCRdb kept only the in-frame ones, dropping some. The data show fewer than 8,500 clones, 60% to 75% seen once. Sequencing was carried out using tumor tissue. All receptors come from a human donor with diffuse large B-cell lymphoma. Each CDR3 is given with its conserved first and last residue. A D gene is named only where the DNA matches it firmly. Clone size is given for some rows only: seen once, a few or many times, or a class if the clone is expanded.

d_gene: TRBD1; j_gene: TRBJ1-2; abundance: few; v_gene: TRBV5-6; CDR3aa: CASSPGTGVPRAGYTF; CDR3nt: TGTGCCAGCAGCCCCGGGACAGGGGTCCCCCGAGCGGGCTACACCTTC
d_gene: TRBD1; j_gene: TRBJ1-2; abundance: few; v_gene: TRBV5-8; CDR3aa: CASSRVQGGGYTF; CDR3nt: TGTGCCAGCAGCCGGGTACAGGGGGGTGGCTACACCTTC
d_gene: TRBD2; j_gene: TRBJ2-7; abundance: -; v_gene: TRBV6-6; CDR3aa: CASSSLAGVIYEQYF; CDR3nt: TGTGCCAGCAGTTCCTTAGCGGGGGTCATCTACGAGCAGTACTTC
d_gene: TRBD1; j_gene: TRBJ2-1; abundance: -; v_gene: TRBV13; CDR3aa: CASSLDDRGSSFRNEQFF; CDR3nt: TGTGCCAGCAGCTTAGATGACAGGGGCTCTTCGTTTCGCAATGAGCAGTTCTTC
d_gene: TRBD1; j_gene: TRBJ1-5; abundance: -; v_gene: TRBV19; CDR3aa: CASWDRTNQPQHF; CDR3nt: TGTGCCAGCTGGGACAGAACAAATCAGCCCCAGCATTTT
d_gene: TRBD1; j_gene: TRBJ1-2; abundance: -; v_gene: TRBV6-6; CDR3aa: CASKYTGGDYGYTF; CDR3nt: TGTGCCAGCAAGTACACAGGGGGCGACTATGGCTACACCTTC
d_gene: -; j_gene: TRBJ1-2; abundance: -; v_gene: TRBV7-2; CDR3aa: CASSSRGGGADGYTF; CDR3nt: TGTGCCAGCAGCTCCCGAGGCGGGGGGGCGGATGGCTACACCTTC
d_gene: -; j_gene: TRBJ1-1; abundance: -; v_gene: TRBV10-2; CDR3aa: CASRYSNTEAFF; CDR3nt: TGCGCCAGCAGATACTCGAACACTGAAGCTTTCTTT
d_gene: -; j_gene: TRBJ2-3; abundance: -; v_gene: TRBV5-1; CDR3aa: CASSLVGVWGDTQYF; CDR3nt: TGCGCCAGCAGCTTGGTAGGAGTTTGGGGAGATACGCAGTATTTT
d_gene: -; j_gene: TRBJ1-1; abundance: few; v_gene: TRBV9; CDR3aa: CASSPGHHAEAFF; CDR3nt: TGTGCCAGCAGCCCCGGGCATCACGCTGAAGCTTTCTTT
d_gene: -; j_gene: TRBJ2-3; abundance: -; v_gene: TRBV5-6; CDR3aa: CASSLVGTGTDTQYF; CDR3nt: TGTGCCAGCAGCTTGGTAGGGACGGGAACAGATACGCAGTATTTT
d_gene: -; j_gene: TRBJ1-1; abundance: few; v_gene: TRBV11-2; CDR3aa: CASSLVGTEAFF; CDR3nt: TGTGCCAGCAGCTTAGTGGGCACTGAAGCTTTCTTT
d_gene: TRBD2; j_gene: TRBJ2-7; abundance: -; v_gene: TRBV29-1; CDR3aa: CSVGPSGGNYEQYF; CDR3nt: TGCAGCGTTGGGCCTAGCGGGGGGAACTACGAGCAGTACTTC
d_gene: -; j_gene: TRBJ1-1; abundance: -; v_gene: TRBV5-1; CDR3aa: CASSLYVGTEAFF; CDR3nt: TGCGCCAGCAGCTTGTACGTGGGCACTGAAGCTTTCTTT
d_gene: -; j_gene: TRBJ2-7; abundance: -; v_gene: TRBV11-2; CDR3aa: CASSRLGEQYF; CDR3nt: TGTGCCAGCAGCCGGTTAGGCGAGCAGTACTTC
d_gene: -; j_gene: TRBJ2-5; abundance: -; v_gene: TRBV7-9; CDR3aa: CASSSRDFQETQYF; CDR3nt: TGTGCCAGCAGCTCACGGGACTTCCAAGAGACCCAGTACTTC
d_gene: TRBD2; j_gene: TRBJ2-3; abundance: once; v_gene: TRBV18; CDR3aa: CASSPELAGFTDTQYF; CDR3nt: TGTGCCAGCTCACCAGAACTAGCGGGCTTCACAGATACGCAGTATTTT
d_gene: -; j_gene: TRBJ1-2; abundance: -; v_gene: TRBV9; CDR3aa: CASSVHRDTDGYTF; CDR3nt: TGTGCCAGCAGCGTTCACAGGGATACGGATGGCTACACCTTC
d_gene: TRBD1; j_gene: TRBJ2-7; abundance: -; v_gene: TRBV5-1; CDR3aa: CASSFETTGPYYEQYF; CDR3nt: TGCGCCAGCAGCTTTGAGACGACAGGGCCCTACTACGAGCAGTACTTC
d_gene: TRBD2; j_gene: TRBJ2-1; abundance: -; v_gene: TRBV6-5; CDR3aa: CASSLLAGGRGEQFF; CDR3nt: TGTGCCAGCAGTTTACTAGCGGGGGGGCGAGGTGAGCAGTTCTTC
d_gene: TRBD1; j_gene: TRBJ1-5; abundance: -; v_gene: TRBV7-2; CDR3aa: CASSLDRGLSNQPQHF; CDR3nt: TGTGCCAGCAGCTTAGATAGGGGGCTAAGCAATCAGCCCCAGCATTTT
d_gene: -; j_gene: TRBJ1-2; abundance: few; v_gene: TRBV11-2; CDR3aa: CASSLVKGGFGYTF; CDR3nt: TGTGCCAGCAGCTTAGTAAAAGGAGGGTTTGGCTACACCTTC
d_gene: -; j_gene: TRBJ1-5; abundance: -; v_gene: TRBV15; CDR3aa: CATSPQQGRGQPQHF; CDR3nt: TGTGCCACCAGCCCGCAACAGGGACGGGGTCAGCCCCAGCATTTT
d_gene: -; j_gene: TRBJ1-4; abundance: -; v_gene: TRBV18; CDR3aa: CASSSEPQGTNEKLFF; CDR3nt: TGTGCCAGCTCATCCGAACCACAGGGAACTAATGAAAAACTGTTTTTT
d_gene: TRBD1; j_gene: TRBJ1-1; abundance: once; v_gene: TRBV19; CDR3aa: CASSMGQDTEAFF; CDR3nt: TGTGCCAGTAGTATGGGACAGGACACTGAAGCTTTCTTT
d_gene: TRBD1; j_gene: TRBJ1-1; abundance: -; v_gene: TRBV5-1; CDR3aa: CASSVTGGVTEAFF; CDR3nt: TGCGCCAGCAGCGTCACAGGGGGGGTCACTGAAGCTTTCTTT
d_gene: -; j_gene: TRBJ2-1; abundance: -; v_gene: TRBV9; CDR3aa: CASSVGDDYSYNEQFF; CDR3nt: TGTGCCAGCAGCGTAGGGGACGACTACTCCTACAATGAGCAGTTCTTC
d_gene: TRBD2; j_gene: TRBJ2-5; abundance: -; v_gene: TRBV9; CDR3aa: CASSSGGTSGQETQYF; CDR3nt: TGTGCCAGCAGCTCCGGAGGGACTAGCGGCCAAGAAACCCAGTACTTC
d_gene: -; j_gene: TRBJ1-1; abundance: -; v_gene: TRBV7-2; CDR3aa: CASSLAENTEAFF; CDR3nt: TGTGCCAGCAGCTTAGCGGAGAACACTGAAGCTTTCTTT
d_gene: TRBD2; j_gene: TRBJ2-3; abundance: -; v_gene: TRBV14; CDR3aa: CASNLAGSTDTQYF; CDR3nt: TGTGCCAGCAACCTAGCGGGGTCCACAGATACGCAGTATTTT
d_gene: TRBD1; j_gene: TRBJ2-7; abundance: -; v_gene: TRBV29-1; CDR3aa: CSVELQTRQGVAYEQYF; CDR3nt: TGCAGCGTGGAACTCCAGACCAGACAGGGGGTTGCCTACGAGCAGTACTTC
d_gene: -; j_gene: TRBJ1-3; abundance: -; v_gene: TRBV9; CDR3aa: CASSVDWAAGNTIYF; CDR3nt: TGTGCCAGCAGCGTAGATTGGGCAGCTGGAAACACCATATATTTT
d_gene: -; j_gene: TRBJ2-1; abundance: -; v_gene: TRBV19; CDR3aa: CASSSWTAASYEQFF; CDR3nt: TGTGCCAGTAGTTCTTGGACCGCCGCCAGCTATGAGCAGTTCTTC
d_gene: -; j_gene: TRBJ2-1; abundance: -; v_gene: TRBV7-9; CDR3aa: CASSLETGEQFF; CDR3nt: TGTGCCAGCAGCTTAGAAACGGGTGAGCAGTTCTTC
d_gene: -; j_gene: TRBJ1-2; abundance: -; v_gene: TRBV28; CDR3aa: CASSLQGFYGYTF; CDR3nt: TGTGCCAGCAGTCTACAGGGCTTCTATGGCTACACCTTC
d_gene: TRBD1; j_gene: TRBJ1-1; abundance: -; v_gene: TRBV5-1; CDR3aa: CASSWTGDTEAFF; CDR3nt: TGCGCCAGCAGCTGGACAGGGGACACTGAAGCTTTCTTT
d_gene: -; j_gene: TRBJ2-4; abundance: -; v_gene: TRBV6-1; CDR3aa: CASGTGIAKNIQYF; CDR3nt: TGTGCCAGCGGAACAGGAATAGCCAAAAACATTCAGTACTTC
d_gene: TRBD1; j_gene: TRBJ1-1; abundance: -; v_gene: TRBV27; CDR3aa: CASRRQGSNTEAFF; CDR3nt: TGTGCCAGCAGGAGACAGGGCTCGAACACTGAAGCTTTCTTT
d_gene: -; j_gene: TRBJ1-5; abundance: -; v_gene: TRBV27; CDR3aa: CASSLQGGGQPQHF; CDR3nt: TGTGCCAGCAGTTTGCAAGGAGGGGGTCAGCCCCAGCATTTT
d_gene: -; j_gene: TRBJ1-5; abundance: -; v_gene: TRBV5-5; CDR3aa: CASSLVGGAGQPQHF; CDR3nt: TGTGCCAGCAGCTTAGTGGGTGGGGCTGGACAGCCCCAGCATTTT
d_gene: -; j_gene: TRBJ2-6; abundance: -; v_gene: TRBV12-5; CDR3aa: CASAPESGANVLTF; CDR3nt: TGTGCTAGTGCCCCCGAATCTGGGGCCAACGTCCTGACTTTC
d_gene: -; j_gene: TRBJ1-4; abundance: -; v_gene: TRBV5-8; CDR3aa: CASSPVVGRENEKLFF; CDR3nt: TGTGCCAGCAGCCCGGTGGTAGGCAGGGAGAATGAAAAACTGTTTTTT
d_gene: -; j_gene: TRBJ1-2; abundance: -; v_gene: TRBV5-4; CDR3aa: CAGFSNYGYTF; CDR3nt: TGTGCCGGATTCTCCAACTATGGCTACACCTTC
d_gene: -; j_gene: TRBJ1-6; abundance: once; v_gene: TRBV6-1; CDR3aa: CASSVGAIRALHF; CDR3nt: TGTGCCAGCAGTGTGGGGGCAATTCGGGCCCTCCACTTT
d_gene: TRBD2; j_gene: TRBJ2-3; abundance: -; v_gene: TRBV7-9; CDR3aa: CASSIAGTSGGTDTQYF; CDR3nt: TGTGCCAGCAGCATAGCAGGGACTAGCGGAGGCACAGATACGCAGTATTTT
d_gene: -; j_gene: TRBJ2-5; abundance: few; v_gene: TRBV13; CDR3aa: CASSLARFEETQYF; CDR3nt: TGTGCCAGCAGTCTAGCACGGTTCGAAGAGACCCAGTACTTC
d_gene: TRBD1; j_gene: TRBJ1-5; abundance: -; v_gene: TRBV19; CDR3aa: CASNAVTGLNQPQHF; CDR3nt: TGTGCCAGTAACGCTGTGACAGGGCTGAATCAGCCCCAGCATTTT
d_gene: -; j_gene: TRBJ1-1; abundance: -; v_gene: TRBV6-6; CDR3aa: CASSPTRVAFF; CDR3nt: TGTGCCAGCAGCCCCACTCGGGTAGCTTTCTTT
d_gene: -; j_gene: TRBJ1-1; abundance: -; v_gene: TRBV13; CDR3aa: CASSLAVATAFF; CDR3nt: TGTGCCAGCAGCCTAGCGGTGGCAACAGCTTTCTTT
d_gene: -; j_gene: TRBJ1-5; abundance: -; v_gene: TRBV5-8; CDR3aa: CASSLEVASHSNQPQHF; CDR3nt: TGTGCCAGCAGCTTGGAAGTGGCCAGCCATAGCAATCAGCCCCAGCATTTT
d_gene: -; j_gene: TRBJ2-1; abundance: few; v_gene: TRBV5-1; CDR3aa: CASSLDGGDKQFF; CDR3nt: TGCGCCAGCAGCTTGGACGGGGGCGACAAGCAGTTCTTC
d_gene: TRBD2; j_gene: TRBJ2-1; abundance: -; v_gene: TRBV4-1; CDR3aa: CASSQVLAGGRGEQFF; CDR3nt: TGCGCCAGCAGCCAAGTTCTAGCGGGGGGGCGGGGTGAGCAGTTCTTC
d_gene: -; j_gene: TRBJ1-1; abundance: few; v_gene: TRBV7-9; CDR3aa: CASSMTINTEAFF; CDR3nt: TGTGCCAGCAGCATGACCATAAACACTGAAGCTTTCTTT
d_gene: -; j_gene: TRBJ1-1; abundance: -; v_gene: TRBV4-1; CDR3aa: CASSQDPRGRGTEAFF; CDR3nt: TGCGCCAGCAGCCAAGATCCGCGGGGGAGAGGGACTGAAGCTTTCTTT
d_gene: -; j_gene: TRBJ1-4; abundance: few; v_gene: TRBV6-5; CDR3aa: CASRKGRHEKLFF; CDR3nt: TGTGCCAGCAGGAAGGGGAGACATGAAAAACTGTTTTTT
d_gene: -; j_gene: TRBJ1-1; abundance: -; v_gene: TRBV11-2; CDR3aa: CASSLVGAFF; CDR3nt: TGTGCCAGCAGCTTAGTCGGAGCTTTCTTT
d_gene: -; j_gene: TRBJ2-2; abundance: -; v_gene: TRBV5-1; CDR3aa: CASSSLMINTGELFF; CDR3nt: TGCGCCAGCAGCTCCCTAATGATAAACACCGGGGAGCTGTTTTTT
d_gene: TRBD2; j_gene: TRBJ2-3; abundance: -; v_gene: TRBV10-3; CDR3aa: CAISDLVGSGGPGTQYF; CDR3nt: TGTGCCATCAGTGACCTTGTCGGTAGCGGGGGGCCGGGTACGCAGTATTTT